Listed below are T cell receptor beta chains from one sample, sequenced in a study of shared clonotypes between healthy human individuals. Profiling relied on immunoSEQ multiplex PCR, and the TCRdb table lists in-frame clones only, not all of them. The table shows around 2.3 million clones, with almost 96% occurring only once. Sequenced material: naive CD4+ T cells sorted from blood. These receptors were taken from a man younger than 35 in good health. CDR3s include the opening cysteine and the closing phenylalanine or tryptophan. Fields, in order: CDR3 protein, J gene, CDR3 length, clone size, V gene. Expanded clones are given a class, and other clones once, few, many or no size at all.

CDR3: CASSLEIGDEAFF
J: TRBJ1-1
length: 13
size: NA
V: TRBV7-9

CDR3: CASSRDRVGYEQYF
J: TRBJ2-7
length: 14
size: NA
V: TRBV7-2

CDR3: CASSYSGEGTEAFF
J: TRBJ1-1
length: 14
size: NA
V: TRBV6-6

CDR3: CASSLRFVGESSYEQYF
J: TRBJ2-7
length: 17
size: NA
V: TRBV27

CDR3: CASSSYTGAPGNTIYF
J: TRBJ1-3
length: 16
size: NA
V: TRBV28

CDR3: CASSERNNEQFF
J: TRBJ2-1
length: 12
size: NA
V: TRBV5-4

CDR3: CSVAGRRLGMNTEAFF
J: TRBJ1-1
length: 16
size: NA
V: TRBV29-1

CDR3: CASSGGGAGELFF
J: TRBJ2-2
length: 13
size: NA
V: TRBV5-1

CDR3: CASSQGASNQPQHF
J: TRBJ1-5
length: 14
size: NA
V: TRBV18

CDR3: CASSRGQGAYEQYF
J: TRBJ2-7
length: 14
size: few
V: TRBV6-5

CDR3: CASRPRTYEQYF
J: TRBJ2-7
length: 12
size: once
V: TRBV2

CDR3: CASSLKGPDQPQHF
J: TRBJ1-5
length: 14
size: NA
V: TRBV27

CDR3: CASSSRDISGNTIYF
J: TRBJ1-3
length: 15
size: NA
V: TRBV6-6

CDR3: CASSERGRDNQPQHF
J: TRBJ1-5
length: 15
size: NA
V: TRBV25-1

CDR3: CASSPQPVGLPQYF
J: TRBJ2-5
length: 14
size: NA
V: TRBV6-1

CDR3: CASSRGGQGNSNQPQHF
J: TRBJ1-5
length: 17
size: NA
V: TRBV11-2

CDR3: CASSAWGQSSYEQYF
J: TRBJ2-7
length: 15
size: NA
V: TRBV19

CDR3: CASSLGAGASTDTQYF
J: TRBJ2-3
length: 16
size: NA
V: TRBV5-6

CDR3: CARGQGSKSGELFF
J: TRBJ2-2
length: 14
size: NA
V: TRBV30

CDR3: CASSIDFTHPSYEQYF
J: TRBJ2-7
length: 16
size: NA
V: TRBV19

CDR3: CAALQGLAGANEQFF
J: TRBJ2-1
length: 15
size: NA
V: TRBV10-3

CDR3: CASRAGGGDTQYF
J: TRBJ2-3
length: 13
size: NA
V: TRBV19

CDR3: CASSLGVSTNEKLFF
J: TRBJ1-4
length: 15
size: NA
V: TRBV4-1

CDR3: CASSLRRGNGNTIYF
J: TRBJ1-3
length: 15
size: NA
V: TRBV7-2

CDR3: CASSLRDRYTEAFF
J: TRBJ1-1
length: 14
size: NA
V: TRBV28

CDR3: CASSGNSQNEKLFF
J: TRBJ1-4
length: 14
size: NA
V: TRBV2

CDR3: CASSRLGAGPYGYTF
J: TRBJ1-2
length: 15
size: NA
V: TRBV11-1

CDR3: CASSPDMNTEAFF
J: TRBJ1-1
length: 13
size: NA
V: TRBV18

CDR3: CSAWGGYGYTF
J: TRBJ1-2
length: 11
size: NA
V: TRBV20-1

CDR3: CAISGGNTIYF
J: TRBJ1-3
length: 11
size: few
V: TRBV10-3

CDR3: CASSLPSGTGVTNEKLFF
J: TRBJ1-4
length: 18
size: NA
V: TRBV7-9

CDR3: CSVATGSNTIYF
J: TRBJ1-3
length: 12
size: NA
V: TRBV29-1

CDR3: CASSLGEPNYGYTF
J: TRBJ1-2
length: 14
size: NA
V: TRBV5-4

CDR3: CASSLQGLSEKLFF
J: TRBJ1-4
length: 14
size: once
V: TRBV5-1

CDR3: CASSRTRDSGANVLTF
J: TRBJ2-6
length: 16
size: NA
V: TRBV7-9

CDR3: CASSQTWGVGETQYF
J: TRBJ2-5
length: 15
size: NA
V: TRBV14

CDR3: CASSETTRSYTF
J: TRBJ1-2
length: 12
size: NA
V: TRBV2

CDR3: CASSQGTYEQYF
J: TRBJ2-7
length: 12
size: NA
V: TRBV6-5

CDR3: CASSLFQGHSYEQYF
J: TRBJ2-7
length: 15
size: NA
V: TRBV27

CDR3: CASSYGGAEETQYF
J: TRBJ2-5
length: 14
size: NA
V: TRBV6-6